This TCR beta chain was retrieved from a study of blood T cells in healthy people across ages. Overall study results and limits: The recorded TCR beta diversity per million T cells decreased in a roughly linear manner with age. The study found more naive CD4+ cells and higher diversity in long-lived than aged donors.

A second roughly 6 to 12 cycle PCR used barcoded and J-beta primers. One entry per CDR3 protein results from TCRdb running MiXCR on the 5' RACE reads. The sample yields about 1.4 million distinct CDR3 sequences, approximately 59% seen once. The CDR3 covers 13 residues. The V gene end was trimmed by 6 bases and the J gene end by 13 bases; junction bases not matched to a gene: 9. CDR1 MNHEY and CDR2 SMNVEV come from the germline V gene (reference sequence). Regarding this clonotype: What it recognizes is unknown.

The rearrangement links TRBV27 to TRBJ1-2; the match to TRBD1 covers 12 bases. Sequences were obtained from blood. The source is a man between 18 and 35 years old in good health. CDR3 nucleotides: TGTGCCAGCAGCCATAGGGACAGGGGGCTACCCACCTTC. This encodes CASSHRDRGLPTF.